This passage covers 15 T cell receptor beta chains from one sample sequenced in a study of CD8+CD57+ T cells in acquired aplastic anemia. Genomic DNA provided the template from which TCR beta VDJ and CDR3 profiles were obtained. From the reads, TCRdb called clonotypes with MiXCR, one entry per CDR3 protein. The sample holds 350,000 to 450,000 distinct CDR3 sequences; about two thirds are singletons and the top ten take 4%. The sample consisted of sorted CD4+, CD8+, or CD8+CD57+ T cells (not recorded which) from PBMCs. The receptors stem from a human donor in good health, serving as a control.

Comment on this clonotype: The junction departs from germline at one end; a sequencing error may be responsible. V gene TRBV2 combines with J gene TRBJ2-3; D is tentatively TRBD1 or TRBD2 (6 bases each). This CDR3 has 17 amino acids. Germline lookup yields CDR1 SNHLY and CDR2 FYNNEI. The CDR3: CASSAYGGAGGFVTQCF. CDR3 bases: TGTGCCAGCAGCGCTTACGGGGGCGCTGGGGGCTTCGTTACGCAGTGTTTT.

The chain links TRBV7-6 to TRBJ1-2; D is undetermined. CDR1 is SGHVS, CDR2 FNYEAQ, per germline. Trimming shortened V by 2 bases and J by 2 bases, and 9 bases separated the two germline ends. The CDR3 is 14 residues long. The CDR3 sequence: CASSLREANYGYTF. The CDR3 DNA reads as TGTGCCAGCAGCTTAAGGGAGGCGAACTATGGCTACACCTTC.

The chain carries TRBV7-6 and TRBJ1-5; D is unclear. Trimming left V 2 bases short and J 13 bases short, with 21 bases between. From germline, CDR1 is SGHVS and CDR2 FNYEAQ. This CDR3 is built from 15 residues. CDR3 sequence (DNA): TGTGCCAGCAGCTTAACGGGGAGCAATCAGCCCCAGCAGCATTTT. Amino acid sequence: CASSLTGSNQPQQHF.

This clonotype was counted at least ten times. As DNA, the CDR3 is TGTGCCAGTAGCCAAAGGACAGGGACTAACTATGGCTACACCTTC. Its protein is CASSQRTGTNYGYTF. This chain links TRBV19 with TRBJ1-2; 8 bases map to TRBD1. V lost 6 bases to trimming and J lost 0 bases; unmatched junction nucleotides: 6. The CDR3 runs 15 residues. CDR1 and CDR2 from the germline V gene are LNHDA and SQIVND (reference sequence).

The chain links TRBV20-1 to TRBJ2-7, with D tentatively TRBD2 (6 bases). The CDR3 is 15 amino acids. Germline loops: CDR1 DFQATT, CDR2 SNEGSKA (reference sequence). Trimming removed 0 bases at V and 5 bases at J, with 17 bases between. The CDR3 sequence is CSARERGYGSHEQYF. The DNA for the CDR3 is TGCAGTGCTAGAGAGCGGGGTTACGGCAGTCACGAGCAGTACTTC.

This clonotype came up many times. The V call is TRBV7-9, the J call TRBJ2-7, with no clear D. The CDR3 loop spans 11 amino acids. CDR1 is SEHNR and CDR2 is FQNEAQ in the germline V gene (reference sequence). V gave up 8 bases and J gave up 1 base, with 6 bases separating them. Written as DNA, the CDR3 is TGTGCCAGCGTTGGTTCCTACGAGCAGTACTTC. This sequence encodes CASVGSYEQYF.

This clonotype was counted many times. This chain joins TRBV12-3 or TRBV12-4 and TRBJ1-1; no definite D call. The V end lost 6 bases, the J end lost 14 bases, and 16 bases lay between the germline ends. This CDR3 has 11 amino acids. CDR3: CASSYESRRFF. As DNA, the CDR3 is TGTGCCAGCAGCTATGAATCTCGCAGGTTCTTT.

This clonotype was recorded many times. The chain is built from TRBV10-3 and TRBJ1-1; a weak D match, TRBD1 (6 bases). This CDR3 is built from 15 residues. Looked up from germline, CDR1 is ENHRY and CDR2 is SYGVKD. The V end was cut by 8 bases, the J end by 4 bases, with 20 bases between. CDR3 protein: CAISSVGGAGTEAFF. The CDR3 DNA is TGTGCCATCTCTTCCGTTGGGGGGGCGGGCACTGAAGCTTTCTTT.

Only a few counts were recorded for this clonotype. The chain recombines TRBV6-9 with TRBJ1-3, with a tentative D call TRBD1 (5 bases). The CDR3 runs to 15 residues. V was trimmed by 7 bases and J by 0 bases, leaving 13 bases between them. In germline, CDR1 is MNHGY, CDR2 SVAAGI. CDR3 loop: CASTSGGNSGNTIYF. The CDR3 DNA is TGTGCCAGCACCTCGGGGGGAAACTCTGGAAACACCATATATTTT.

The chain carries TRBV5-8 and TRBJ1-2, with D hard to call. Trimming shortened V by 6 bases and J by 5 bases, and 17 bases separated the two germline ends. The CDR3 extends over 14 amino acids. The V gene's germline CDR1 is SGHTS and CDR2 YDEGEE. For the CDR3, the DNA is TGTGCCAGCACCCTCAGCGTGGCACTGTATGGCTACACCTTC. Translation: CASTLSVALYGYTF.

In the case of this clonotype: The junction shows a germline mismatch at one end, possibly a read error. The chain couples TRBV6-5 to TRBJ1-1; D uncertain. The CDR3 consists of 15 residues. Germline V gene lookup returns CDR1 MNHEY and CDR2 SVGAGI. CDR3 nucleotide sequence: TGTGCCAGCAGTTGCGCGAGGTCAGGACGGACTGACGCTTTCTTT. Translating it yields CASSCARSGRTDAFF.

This chain uses TRBV11-2 with TRBJ2-5; D possibly corresponds to TRBD2 (6 bases). Per germline, CDR1 SGHAT and CDR2 FQNNGV. The CDR3 contains 12 residues. V was trimmed by 6 bases and J by 7 bases, leaving 12 bases between them. CDR3 in DNA: TGTGCCAGCAGTGGGCGGGGTCGGACCCAGTACTTC. Protein sequence: CASSGRGRTQYF.

This chain joins TRBV19 and TRBJ1-5, with D hard to call. The length of the CDR3 is 13 residues. Germline values: CDR1 LNHDA, CDR2 SQIVND (reference sequence). V was trimmed by 6 bases and J by 4 bases, leaving 10 bases between them. In DNA form, the CDR3 reads TGTGCCAGTAGCGGCAGCTTTAATCAGCCCCAGCATTTT. It translates to CASSGSFNQPQHF. Combining the CDR3 with reference TRBV19 and TRBJ1-5 gives the whole variable domain DGGITQSPKYLFRKEGQNVTLSCEQNLNHDAMYWYRQDPGQGLRLIYYSQIVNDFQKGDIAEGYSVSREKKESFPLTVTSAQKNPTAFYLCASSGSFNQPQHFGDGTRLSIL.

The V gene is TRBV5-1, the J gene TRBJ1-1, with unresolved D. Germline lookup yields CDR1 SGHRS and CDR2 YFSETQ. The ends were cut back, 1 base at V and 1 base at J, with 23 bases in the middle. The CDR3 has 19 residues. In nucleotides, the CDR3 is TGCGCCAGCAGCTTGAGTCGGGTAGACACCTGGAAGCCGAACACTGAAGCTTTCTTT. Translation gives CASSLSRVDTWKPNTEAFF.

Comments on this clonotype: One base away lies a much larger clone, so this may be a sequencing read error. The chain has TRBV7-2 and TRBJ1-1; no firm D call. Germline assignment: CDR1 SGHTA and CDR2 FQGNSA. V shed 5 bases and J shed 0 bases, with 19 bases lying between them. The CDR3 has 17 residues. For the CDR3, the DNA is TGTGCCAGCAGCCGAGTGAAAATGGCACCTCTGAACACTGAAGCTTTCTTT. This encodes CASSRVKMAPLNTEAFF.